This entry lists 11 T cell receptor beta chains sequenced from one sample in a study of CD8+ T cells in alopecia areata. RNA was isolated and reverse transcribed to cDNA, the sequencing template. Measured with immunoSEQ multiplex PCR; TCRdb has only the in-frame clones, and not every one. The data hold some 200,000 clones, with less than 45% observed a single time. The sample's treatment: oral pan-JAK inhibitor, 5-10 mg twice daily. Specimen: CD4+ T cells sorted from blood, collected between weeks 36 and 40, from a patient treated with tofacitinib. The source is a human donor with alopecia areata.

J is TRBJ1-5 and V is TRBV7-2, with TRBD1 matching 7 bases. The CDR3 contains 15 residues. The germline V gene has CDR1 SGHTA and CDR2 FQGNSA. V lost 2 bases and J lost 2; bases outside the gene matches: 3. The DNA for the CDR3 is TGTGCCAGCAGCTTACGACAGGGCGGCAATCAGCCCCAGCATTTT. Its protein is CASSLRQGGNQPQHF.

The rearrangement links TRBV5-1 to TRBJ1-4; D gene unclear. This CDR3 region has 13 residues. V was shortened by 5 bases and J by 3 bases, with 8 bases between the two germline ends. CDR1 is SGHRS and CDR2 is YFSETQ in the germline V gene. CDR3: CASRIQPNEKLFF. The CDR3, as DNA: TGCGCCAGCAGGATCCAACCTAATGAAAAACTGTTTTTT.

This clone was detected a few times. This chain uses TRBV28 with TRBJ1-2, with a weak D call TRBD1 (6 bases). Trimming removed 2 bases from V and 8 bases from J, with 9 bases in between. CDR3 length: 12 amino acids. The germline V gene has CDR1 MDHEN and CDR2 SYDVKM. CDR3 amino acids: CASSLGGGGYTF. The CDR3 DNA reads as TGTGCCAGCAGTTTAGGGGGCGGCGGCTACACCTTC.

This chain's CDR3 is CASSLGTAGGGANVLTF. The CDR3 nucleotides read TGCGCCAGCAGCTTGGGGACAGCTGGTGGGGGGGCCAACGTCCTGACTTTC. The chain links TRBV5-1 to TRBJ2-6, with TRBD1 as a possible D gene (6 bases). The CDR3 consists of 17 residues. Trimming left V 0 bases short and J 4 bases short, with 14 bases between. The germline V gene encodes CDR1 SGHRS and CDR2 YFSETQ.

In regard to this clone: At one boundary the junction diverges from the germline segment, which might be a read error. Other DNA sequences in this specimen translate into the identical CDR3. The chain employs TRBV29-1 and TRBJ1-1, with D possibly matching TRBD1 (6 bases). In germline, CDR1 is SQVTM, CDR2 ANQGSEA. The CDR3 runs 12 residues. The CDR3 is CSALQGNTEAFF. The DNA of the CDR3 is TGCAGCGCCTTACAGGGTAACACTGAAGCTTTCTTC. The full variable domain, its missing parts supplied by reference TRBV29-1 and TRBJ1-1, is SAVISQKPSRDICQRGTSLTIQCQVDSQVTMMFWYRQQPGQSLTLIATANQGSEATYESGFVIDKFPISRPNLTFSTLTVSNMSPEDSSIYLCSALQGNTEAFFGQGTRLTVV.

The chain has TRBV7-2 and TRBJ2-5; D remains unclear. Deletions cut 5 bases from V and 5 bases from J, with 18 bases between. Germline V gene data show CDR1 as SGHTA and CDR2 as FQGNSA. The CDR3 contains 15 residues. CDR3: CASSLAAALKETQYF. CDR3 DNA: TGTGCCAGCAGCCTCGCGGCCGCGTTGAAGGAGACCCAGTACTTC.

CDR3 bases: TGTGCCAGCACCAGGGGACAGAGGTACGAGCAGTACTTC. As protein: CASTRGQRYEQYF. The chain joins TRBV6-5 to TRBJ2-7, with 7 nucleotides matching TRBD1. Trimming at V came to 7 bases and at J to 4 bases, leaving 7 bases not matched to a gene. The CDR3 has 13 residues. Germline-derived CDR1 and CDR2 are MNHEY and SVGAGI.

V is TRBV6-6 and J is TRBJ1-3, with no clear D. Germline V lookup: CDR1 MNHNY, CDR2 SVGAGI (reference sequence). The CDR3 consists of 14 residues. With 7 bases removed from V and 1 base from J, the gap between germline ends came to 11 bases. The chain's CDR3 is CASMGSSSGNTIYF. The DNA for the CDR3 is TGTGCCAGCATGGGAAGCTCATCTGGAAACACCATATATTTT.

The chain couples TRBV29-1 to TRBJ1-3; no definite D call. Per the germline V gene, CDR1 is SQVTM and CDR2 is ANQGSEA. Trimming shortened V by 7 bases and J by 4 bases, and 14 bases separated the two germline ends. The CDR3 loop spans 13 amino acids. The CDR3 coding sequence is TGCAGCGCCTCTTCGGGGTACGGAAACACCATATATTTT. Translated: CSASSGYGNTIYF.

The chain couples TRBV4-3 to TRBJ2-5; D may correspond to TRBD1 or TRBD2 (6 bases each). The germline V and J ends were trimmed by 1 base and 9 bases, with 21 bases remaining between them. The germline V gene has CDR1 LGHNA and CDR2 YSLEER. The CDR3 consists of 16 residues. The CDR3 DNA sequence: TGCGCCAGCAGCCAAGCCCCGGACACCCCAGGGGAGGCCCAGTACTTC. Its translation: CASSQAPDTPGEAQYF.

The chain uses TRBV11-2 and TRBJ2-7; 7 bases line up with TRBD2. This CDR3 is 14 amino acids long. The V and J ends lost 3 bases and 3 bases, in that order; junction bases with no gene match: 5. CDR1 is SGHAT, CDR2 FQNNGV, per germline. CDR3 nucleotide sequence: TGTGCCAGCAGCTTGGGACTAACAAACTACGAGCAGTACTTC. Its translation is CASSLGLTNYEQYF.